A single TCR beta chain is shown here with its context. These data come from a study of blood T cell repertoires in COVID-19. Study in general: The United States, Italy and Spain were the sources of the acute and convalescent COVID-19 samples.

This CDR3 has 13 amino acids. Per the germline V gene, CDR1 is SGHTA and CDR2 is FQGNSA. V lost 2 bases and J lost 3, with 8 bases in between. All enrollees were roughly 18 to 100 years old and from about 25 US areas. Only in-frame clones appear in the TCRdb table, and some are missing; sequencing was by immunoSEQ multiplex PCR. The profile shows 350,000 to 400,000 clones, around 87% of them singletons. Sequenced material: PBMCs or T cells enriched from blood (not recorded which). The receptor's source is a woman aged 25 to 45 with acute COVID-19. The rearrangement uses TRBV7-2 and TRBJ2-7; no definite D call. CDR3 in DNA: TGTGCCAGCAGCTTACGGGTAAACTACGAGCAGTACTTC. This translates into CASSLRVNYEQYF.